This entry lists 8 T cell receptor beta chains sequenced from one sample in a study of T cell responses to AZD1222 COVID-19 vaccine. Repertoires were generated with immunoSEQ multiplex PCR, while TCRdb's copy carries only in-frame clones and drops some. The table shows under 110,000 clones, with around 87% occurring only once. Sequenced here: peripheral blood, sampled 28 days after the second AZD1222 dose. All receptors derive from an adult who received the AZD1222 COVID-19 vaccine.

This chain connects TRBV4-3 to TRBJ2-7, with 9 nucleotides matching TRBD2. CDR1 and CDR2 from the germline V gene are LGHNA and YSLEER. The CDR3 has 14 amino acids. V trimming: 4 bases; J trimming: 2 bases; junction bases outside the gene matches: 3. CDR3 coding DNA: TGCGCCAGCAGCCTAGTAGCGGGGGCCTACGAGCAGTACTTC. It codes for CASSLVAGAYEQYF.

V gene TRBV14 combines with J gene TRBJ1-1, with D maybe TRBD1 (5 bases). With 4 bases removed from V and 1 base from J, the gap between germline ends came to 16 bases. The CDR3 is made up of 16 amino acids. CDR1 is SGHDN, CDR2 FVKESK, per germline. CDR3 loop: CASSRLTGVPNTEAFF. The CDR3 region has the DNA TGTGCCAGCAGCCGTTTAACAGGCGTTCCGAACACTGAAGCTTTCTTT.

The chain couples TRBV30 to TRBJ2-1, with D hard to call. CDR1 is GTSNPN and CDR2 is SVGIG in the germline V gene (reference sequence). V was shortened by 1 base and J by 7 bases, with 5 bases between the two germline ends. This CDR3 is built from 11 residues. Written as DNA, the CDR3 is TGTGCCTGGAGTGGAGAAAATGAGCAGTTCTTC. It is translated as CAWSGENEQFF.

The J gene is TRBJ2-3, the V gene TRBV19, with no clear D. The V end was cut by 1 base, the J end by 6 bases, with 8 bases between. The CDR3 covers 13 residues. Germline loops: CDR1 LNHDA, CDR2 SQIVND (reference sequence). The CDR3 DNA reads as TGTGCCAGTAGTATAGGTGGAAGCGATACGCAGTATTTT. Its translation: CASSIGGSDTQYF.

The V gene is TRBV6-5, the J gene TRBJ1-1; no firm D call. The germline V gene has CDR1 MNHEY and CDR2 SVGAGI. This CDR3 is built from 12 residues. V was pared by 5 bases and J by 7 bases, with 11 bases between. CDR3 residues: CASSPLDGEAFF. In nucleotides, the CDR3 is TGTGCCAGCAGTCCCCTTGACGGTGAAGCTTTCTTT.

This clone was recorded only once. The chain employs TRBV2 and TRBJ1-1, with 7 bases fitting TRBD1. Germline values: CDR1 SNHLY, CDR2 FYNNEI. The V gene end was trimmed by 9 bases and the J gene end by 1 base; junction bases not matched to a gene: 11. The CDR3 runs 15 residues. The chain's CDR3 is CARREAGQPNTEAFF. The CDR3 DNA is TGTGCCAGACGGGAGGCGGGACAGCCGAACACTGAAGCTTTCTTT.

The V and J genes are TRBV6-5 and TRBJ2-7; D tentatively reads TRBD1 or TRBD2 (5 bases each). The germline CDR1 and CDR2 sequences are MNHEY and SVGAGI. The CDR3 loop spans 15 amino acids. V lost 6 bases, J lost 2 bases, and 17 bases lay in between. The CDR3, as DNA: TGTGCCAGCAGGCTTCCGGGGCGAGGCGCCTACGAGCAGTACTTC. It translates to CASRLPGRGAYEQYF.

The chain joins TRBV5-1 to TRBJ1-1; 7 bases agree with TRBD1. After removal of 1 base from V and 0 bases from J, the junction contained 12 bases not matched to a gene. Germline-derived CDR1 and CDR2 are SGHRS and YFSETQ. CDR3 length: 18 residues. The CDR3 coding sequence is TGCGCCAGCAGCTTGACGACAAGGACAGGAGGAATGAACACTGAAGCTTTCTTT. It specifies CASSLTTRTGGMNTEAFF. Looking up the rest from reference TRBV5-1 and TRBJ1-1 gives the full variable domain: KAGVTQTPRYLIKTRGQQVTLSCSPISGHRSVSWYQQTPGQGLQFLFEYFSETQRNKGNFPGRFSGRQFSNSRSEMNVSTLELGDSALYLCASSLTTRTGGMNTEAFFGQGTRLTVV.